This note documents a single TCR beta chain sequence. Its antigen is undetermined. These data belong to a study of cytomegalovirus exposure and HLA in healthy donors. Looking at the study overall: Out of roughly 170 million T cells, an earlier analysis found more than 95 million unique TCR beta sequences in total. HLA-typed donors were the source of approximately 88 million unique TCRs, which an early data release held. Study outcomes and limitations: The classifier was said to identify cytomegalovirus status with high specificity and sensitivity.

Use of 60 Vbeta and 13 Jbeta primers characterized the PCR. The method was immunoSEQ multiplex PCR; TCRdb's version includes in-frame clones alone and lacks a portion of them. Here the sample spans 130,000 to 150,000 clones, around 79% being singletons. V lost 6 bases, J lost 6 bases, and 16 bases stayed unmatched. CDR1 MDHEN and CDR2 SYDVKM come from the germline V gene. CDR3 length equals 18 residues. This chain links TRBV28 with TRBJ2-2; 10 bases agree with TRBD1. Sequences were obtained from PBMCs. This sequence originates from a man between 35 and 55 years old in good health and CMV-seropositive. As DNA, the CDR3 is TGTGCCAGCAGGGGAATGGGACAGGGGCTTTATCGTCCCGGGGAGCTGTTTTTT. Amino acids: CASRGMGQGLYRPGELFF.